Shown below are 19 T cell receptor beta chains from a single sample sequenced in a study of T cell repertoires in cytomegalovirus infection. MiXCR, applied by TCRdb to the reads, yields one record per CDR3 protein. The top ten clones hold approximately 8% of a sample with 400,000 or so distinct CDR3 sequences, 15% to 20% of them seen once. The sequenced sample was PBMCs. The receptors derive from a human donor in good health (CMV status not recorded). Some clones in this sample may be carry-over from other donors' samples.

V is TRBV7-6 and J is TRBJ2-5; either TRBD1 or TRBD2 may fit D (5 bases each). The CDR3 runs 14 residues. CDR1 is SGHVS, CDR2 FNYEAQ, per germline. V was clipped by 2 bases and J by 4 bases, with 11 bases between them. CDR3 amino acids: CASSLYEGSETQYF. The DNA of the CDR3 is TGTGCCAGCAGCTTATATGAGGGGTCAGAGACCCAGTACTTC.

This clonotype was observed a handful of times. J is TRBJ2-2 and V is TRBV19; D gene unclear. Trimming cost V 2 bases and J 6 bases, with 16 bases left between them. Germline V CDR1 and CDR2: LNHDA, SQIVND (reference sequence). The CDR3 has 16 amino acids. The CDR3 region has the DNA TGTGCCAGTAGTATATTACCCGGCGTCATCCCCGGGGAGCTGTTTTTT. This encodes CASSILPGVIPGELFF.

The chain uses TRBV20-1 and TRBJ1-2; weak D call: TRBD1 (6 bases). Germline V gives CDR1 DFQATT, CDR2 SNEGSKA (reference sequence). V gave up 6 bases and J gave up 8 bases, with 19 bases separating them. CDR3 length equals 13 residues. This chain's CDR3 is CSASIGGAWGYTF. The CDR3 DNA reads TGCAGTGCCTCGATAGGGGGGGCCTGGGGCTACACCTTC.

This clonotype has at least ten counts. This chain joins TRBV7-6 and TRBJ2-3; 14 bases are shared with TRBD2. V lost 1 base and J lost 4; bases outside the gene matches: 4. The CDR3 extends over 17 amino acids. The germline gives CDR1 SGHVS, CDR2 FNYEAQ. CDR3 in DNA: TGTGCCAGCAGCTTAGGACTAGCGGGAGGGACAGCAGATACGCAGTATTTT. Encoded protein: CASSLGLAGGTADTQYF.

This clonotype has a count of ten or more. The rearrangement uses TRBV6-2 or TRBV6-3 and TRBJ2-3; maybe TRBD1 (5 bases). Trimming stripped 1 base from V and 6 bases from J, with 11 bases between. The germline V gene encodes CDR1 MNHEY and CDR2 SVGEGT. The CDR3 has 14 residues. In nucleotides, the CDR3 is TGTGCCAGCAGTTACTACCCAGGGATCGATACGCAGTATTTT. Translation gives CASSYYPGIDTQYF.

This chain uses TRBV7-6 with TRBJ2-2; D not certain. V was clipped by 4 bases and J by 6 bases, with 12 bases between them. Germline CDR1 and CDR2: SGHVS and FNYEAQ. There are 14 residues in the CDR3. CDR3: CASSSAPGSGELFF. The CDR3 DNA reads TGTGCCAGCAGCTCCGCCCCCGGTTCCGGGGAGCTGTTTTTT.

This clonotype was found a few times. The rearrangement uses TRBV19 and TRBJ2-1; D is possibly TRBD1 (6 bases). Germline V CDR1 and CDR2: LNHDA, SQIVND (reference sequence). V shed 5 bases and J shed 6 bases, with 11 bases lying between them. The CDR3 runs 13 residues. CDR3 loop: CASSAQGLNEQFF. The CDR3 bases are TGTGCCAGTAGTGCACAGGGCCTCAATGAGCAGTTCTTC.

This chain's CDR3 is CSALGTGKYEQYF. CDR3 coding DNA: TGCAGTGCCCTAGGGACAGGGAAATACGAGCAGTACTTC. The chain recombines TRBV20-1 with TRBJ2-7; 9 positions match TRBD1. Germline V lookup: CDR1 DFQATT, CDR2 SNEGSKA (reference sequence). The CDR3 consists of 13 residues. V was pared by 6 bases and J by 4 bases, with 7 bases of the junction left unmatched.

The genes are TRBV6-6 and TRBJ1-2; D unclear. Germline CDR1 is MNHNY and CDR2 is SVGAGI (reference sequence). The CDR3 loop spans 15 amino acids. Trimming stripped 6 bases from V and 2 bases from J, with 16 bases between. CDR3 sequence reads: CASSRTRLTNYGYTF. The CDR3 nucleotides read TGTGCCAGCAGCCGGACCCGTCTCACGAACTATGGCTACACCTTC.

The chain employs TRBV20-1 and TRBJ2-7, with TRBD1 matching over 9 bases. The V gene end was trimmed by 7 bases and the J gene end by 0 bases; junction bases not matched to a gene: 4. Germline CDR1 reads DFQATT; CDR2 reads SNEGSKA (reference sequence). The CDR3 consists of 13 residues. The CDR3 region has the DNA TGCAGTGGCACGGGACAGGGCTCCTACGAGCAGTACTTC. It translates to CSGTGQGSYEQYF.

This clonotype was detected ten times or more. The chain recombines TRBV7-2 with TRBJ2-1, with 12 bases fitting TRBD2. The germline V gene encodes CDR1 SGHTA and CDR2 FQGNSA. The J segment lost 13 bases and the V segment lost 2 bases, leaving 9 bases of the junction unmatched. This CDR3 is 15 amino acids long. The CDR3 coding sequence is TGTGCCAGCAGCTTAACCGCTAGCGGGAGGGCGGCCCAGTTCTTC. Protein product: CASSLTASGRAAQFF.

The V call is TRBV12-3 or TRBV12-4, the J call TRBJ2-3; either TRBD1 or TRBD2 may supply D (5 bases each). The CDR3 has 14 amino acids. Trimming stripped 6 bases from V and 3 bases from J, with 13 bases between. The CDR3 DNA reads TGTGCCAGCAGCCGGGACCCGGGGACAGATACGCAGTATTTT. Protein: CASSRDPGTDTQYF.

In regard to this clonotype: Possible read error: a much larger clone is one base away. The chain has TRBV12-3 or TRBV12-4 and TRBJ2-5, with unresolved D. CDR3 length: 13 residues. DNA for the CDR3: TGTGGCAGCAGTTTAGGGCATCGGGAGACCCAGTACTTC. This sequence encodes CGSSLGHRETQYF.

The table lists this clonotype with a few counts. This chain joins TRBV27 and TRBJ2-7; the D is unclear. The germline V gene has CDR1 MNHEY and CDR2 SMNVEV (reference sequence). The CDR3 is 14 residues long. The V gene lost 11 bases and the J gene lost 0 bases, with 17 bases spanning the gap. Written as DNA, the CDR3 is TGTGCCGGCCGCCGGACGTCGAGCTCCTACGAGCAGTACTTC. Translated, it gives CAGRRTSSSYEQYF.

This clonotype was recorded only once. The CDR3 bases are TGCAGTGCTCCTAGCGGGCCCATATCAGATACGCAGTATTTT. As protein: CSAPSGPISDTQYF. The rearrangement links TRBV20-1 to TRBJ2-3; 8 bases align to TRBD2. The ends lost 5 bases at V and 4 bases at J; junction bases unmatched: 8. Germline V gene lookup returns CDR1 DFQATT and CDR2 SNEGSKA (reference sequence). This CDR3 region has 14 residues.

This clonotype was found a few times. This sequence joins TRBV12-3 or TRBV12-4 and TRBJ2-1, with TRBD2 identical over 8 bases. Trimming at V came to 7 bases and at J to 7 bases, leaving 6 bases not matched to a gene. The CDR3 sequence is 13 residues long. The CDR3 nucleotides are TGTGCCAGCACAGCGGGAGAAGGGAATGAGCAGTTCTTC. Translated, it gives CASTAGEGNEQFF.

This clonotype showed up many times. The chain links TRBV6-2 or TRBV6-3 to TRBJ1-2; 10 bases fit TRBD1. The V and J ends lost 4 bases and 5 bases, in that order; junction bases with no gene match: 16. The CDR3 has 18 residues. CDR1 is MNHEY, CDR2 SVGEGT, per germline. CDR3 bases: TGTGCCAGCAGTTGGGTTCGAAAAGACAGGGGGCGAAATTATGGCTACACCTTC. Its protein is CASSWVRKDRGRNYGYTF.

The table lists this clonotype with many counts. The gene calls are TRBV6-1 and TRBJ2-7, with 10 positions matching TRBD1. Trimming at V came to 1 base and at J to 3 bases, leaving 3 bases not matched to a gene. Per germline, CDR1 MNHNS and CDR2 SASEGT. This CDR3 has 15 residues. The CDR3 loop is CASSEVWTGGYEQYF. The CDR3 DNA reads TGTGCCAGCAGTGAAGTCTGGACAGGGGGCTACGAGCAGTACTTC.

This clonotype was seen a few times. The chain recombines TRBV7-4 with TRBJ2-3; D may be TRBD2 (7 bases). The CDR3 runs 16 residues. CDR1 is SGHVT and CDR2 is SQSDAQ in the germline V gene. V was cut by 3 bases and J by 4 bases, with 17 bases left in between. This CDR3 reads CASSFWGGGPADTQYF. CDR3 DNA: TGTGCCAGCAGCTTTTGGGGGGGGGGGCCGGCAGATACGCAGTATTTT.